Listed below are T cell receptor beta chains from one sample, sequenced in a study of OX40 agonist ivuxolimab in advanced cancers. Produced via immunoSEQ multiplex PCR; TCRdb's table is partial and in-frame only. The sample carries roughly 67,000 clones, around nine tenths recorded once. The sequencing used CD4+ or CD8+ T cells sorted from blood, collected in a trial of the OX40 agonist ivuxolimab. The receptors here all came from an adult with an advanced solid tumor such as melanoma, head and neck, liver or kidney cancer. CDR3s include the opening cysteine and the closing phenylalanine or tryptophan. Each record gives: V gene, CDR3 length, J gene, clone size, D gene, CDR3 DNA, CDR3 protein. A D gene is named only where the DNA matches it firmly. Clone sizes are given selectively: once, few, many, or a class where the clone is expanded.

>TRBV6-4|15|TRBJ1-5|.|TRBD1
TGTGCCAGCAGTGGTGACAGGGGAAGAGGTCAGCCCCAGCATTTT
CASSGDRGRGQPQHF
>TRBV5-6|15|TRBJ2-3|.|.
TGTGCCAGCAGCCTCCGACAGACTAGCACAGATACGCAGTATTTT
CASSLRQTSTDTQYF
>TRBV11-2|13|TRBJ1-2|.|TRBD1
TGTGCCAGCAGCTGGGGACAGGGATATGGCTACACCTTC
CASSWGQGYGYTF
>TRBV19|18|TRBJ1-5|.|.
TGTGCCAGTAGTAAGGGGCTGGGGAGACGGGTGGGGAATCAGCCCCAGCATTTT
CASSKGLGRRVGNQPQHF
>TRBV28|15|TRBJ2-5|.|TRBD2
TGTGCCAGCACCCCTGGGGGGGGATGGGAAGAGACCCAGTACTTC
CASTPGGGWEETQYF
>TRBV10-2|14|TRBJ1-6|few|.
TGCGCCAGCTCTGGCAGGGCGATAAATTCACCCCTCCACTTT
CASSGRAINSPLHF
>TRBV27|14|TRBJ1-4|once|.
TGTGCCAGCAGTTCGGGACTCACGGAAAGAAAACTGTTTTTT
CASSSGLTERKLFF
>TRBV15|19|TRBJ2-2|once|TRBD2
TGTGCCACCAGCAGAGAGCCTCCCGGCGGGGGGACGAACACCGGGGAGCTGTTTTTT
CATSREPPGGGTNTGELFF
>TRBV20-1|11|TRBJ1-1|.|.
TGCAGTGCTAAAAGAGGGTCAGAAGCTTTCTTT
CSAKRGSEAFF
>TRBV5-5|14|TRBJ1-3|once|TRBD1
TGTGCCAGCAGCCTACCGGGACAGGGAAACACCATATATTTT
CASSLPGQGNTIYF
>TRBV6-1|14|TRBJ2-5|.|.
TGTGCCAGCAGTGACATGTGGTCCCAAGAGACCCAGTACTTC
CASSDMWSQETQYF
>TRBV18|13|TRBJ2-3|.|TRBD2
TGTGCCAGCTCAGAGCTAGCGGCTGATACGCAGTATTTT
CASSELAADTQYF
>TRBV6-5|11|TRBJ2-3|.|.
TGTGCCAGCAGGCGGTCAGATACGCAGTATTTT
CASRRSDTQYF
>TRBV7-9|13|TRBJ1-5|once|.
TGTGCCAGCAGCTTATCGTCGTTTCAGCCCCAGCATTTT
CASSLSSFQPQHF
>TRBV4-3|15|TRBJ1-5|.|.
TGCGCCAGCAGCCAAGGAGACAGGAGAAATCAGCCCCAGCATTTT
CASSQGDRRNQPQHF
>TRBV6-1|14|TRBJ1-3|.|.
TGTGCCAGCACAAGAGAAGGGCGAGGAAACACCATATATTTT
CASTREGRGNTIYF
>TRBV5-1|16|TRBJ2-7|.|.
TGCGCCAGCAGCTTGGGAGCTTCGACTAGCTCCTACGAGCAGTACTTC
CASSLGASTSSYEQYF
>TRBV5-4|14|TRBJ2-5|.|.
TGTGCCAGCAGCACCGGGGGTGATACGGAGACCCAGTACTTC
CASSTGGDTETQYF
>TRBV18|14|TRBJ1-4|.|TRBD1
TGTGCCAGCTCACCACAGGGGGCGAACGAAAAACTGTTTTTT
CASSPQGANEKLFF
>TRBV7-6|17|TRBJ2-5|.|TRBD2
TGTGCCAGCAGCTTAACTAGCGGGGGGCACCGGGGGGAGACCCAGTACTTC
CASSLTSGGHRGETQYF
>TRBV11-1|13|TRBJ2-5|.|.
TGTGCCAGCACCCGGGCCTTCCAAGAGACCCAGTACTTC
CASTRAFQETQYF
>TRBV5-1|13|TRBJ2-3|.|.
TGCGCCAGCAGCTCGGCCACCACAGATACGCAGTATTTT
CASSSATTDTQYF
>TRBV5-1|14|TRBJ2-7|.|.
TGCGCCAGCAGCGGGGGTGGGAGCTCCTACGAGCAGTACTTC
CASSGGGSSYEQYF
>TRBV11-2|14|TRBJ2-3|.|.
TGTGCCAGCAGCTTGGACAGTCACACAGATACGCAGTATTTT
CASSLDSHTDTQYF
>TRBV30|14|TRBJ1-5|.|.
TGTGCCTGGAGTGGTCAGCTTGACAATCAGCCCCAGCATTTT
CAWSGQLDNQPQHF
>TRBV19|14|TRBJ1-1|.|.
TGTGCCAGTAATGAAGCAGGGTTGAACACTGAAGCTTTCTTT
CASNEAGLNTEAFF
>TRBV9|14|TRBJ2-1|.|TRBD2
TGTGCCAGCAGCGCCAGGCGGGGGGAAAATGAGCAGTTCTTC
CASSARRGENEQFF
>TRBV6-8|13|TRBJ2-1|.|.
TGTGCCAGCAGTTACTCGAGAAGCAATGAGCAGTTCTTC
CASSYSRSNEQFF
>TRBV6-5|15|TRBJ2-7|.|TRBD1
TGTGCCAGCAGATTGGACAGGGTCAATGAAGGGGAGCAGTACTTC
CASRLDRVNEGEQYF
>TRBV2|15|TRBJ1-4|.|.
TGTGCCAGCAGTGAGGGGGGGCTCTGGGATGAAAAACTGTTTTTT
CASSEGGLWDEKLFF
>TRBV6-4|13|TRBJ2-7|.|TRBD2
TGTGCCAGCTCCGGACTAGCGGGGGGGCGGCAGTACTTC
CASSGLAGGRQYF
>TRBV30|14|TRBJ1-5|few|TRBD1
TGTGCCTGGAGTGTAGGACAGGGCAATCAGCCCCAGCATTTT
CAWSVGQGNQPQHF
>TRBV5-1|14|TRBJ1-4|.|.
TGCGCCAGCAGCCTACAGGGCGGGGATGAAAAACTGTTTTTT
CASSLQGGDEKLFF
>TRBV4-3|15|TRBJ1-1|.|TRBD1
TGCGCCAGCAGCCAAGAGGGACAGAGCAACACTGAAGCTTTCTTT
CASSQEGQSNTEAFF
>TRBV10-3|13|TRBJ2-1|once|.
TGTGCCACCAGTAATCCGGGGTACAATGAGCAGTTCTTC
CATSNPGYNEQFF
>TRBV7-6|14|TRBJ2-2|.|.
TGTGCCAGCAGCTTAGTAGAAACCAGCATGGAGCTGTTTTTT
CASSLVETSMELFF
>TRBV11-2|18|TRBJ2-4|.|TRBD1
TGTGCCAGCAGCTTAAGACCCGACAGGGTCTTGGCCAAAAACATTCAGTACTTC
CASSLRPDRVLAKNIQYF
>TRBV18|14|TRBJ1-4|.|.
TGTGCCAGCTCAGTATGGACAACTAATGAAAAACTGTTTTTT
CASSVWTTNEKLFF
>TRBV4-1|16|TRBJ1-5|.|.
TGCGCCAGCAGCCGCGAGTCCCAGAATAGCAATCAGCCCCAGCATTTT
CASSRESQNSNQPQHF
>TRBV6-1|11|TRBJ2-1|.|TRBD1
TGTGCCAGCAACAGGGGACGCGAGCAGTTCTTC
CASNRGREQFF
>TRBV7-2|15|TRBJ2-5|.|TRBD2
TGTGCCAGCAGCTCCCCAGCGGGGGGGCAGGAGACCCAGTACTTC
CASSSPAGGQETQYF
>TRBV5-6|13|TRBJ2-2|.|.
TGTGCCAGCAGCTTGGGTGATACCGGGGAGCTGTTTTTT
CASSLGDTGELFF
>TRBV11-3|13|TRBJ2-7|.|.
TGTGCCAGCAGCTTCGAGGGGCCCTACGAGCAGTACTTC
CASSFEGPYEQYF
>TRBV6-5|15|TRBJ2-7|.|TRBD2
TGTGCCAGCAGTAGGACTAGCGGGGGACCCTACGAGCAGTACTTC
CASSRTSGGPYEQYF
>TRBV11-2|14|TRBJ1-2|.|TRBD1
TGTGCCGGCAGCTCAATCAGGGGGCCGTATGGCTACACCTTC
CAGSSIRGPYGYTF
>TRBV30|12|TRBJ2-5|few|.
TGTGCCTTTGAGGGGGGATTCGAGACCCAGTACTTC
CAFEGGFETQYF
>TRBV11-2|16|TRBJ2-1|.|TRBD2
TGTGCCAGCAGCTTAGCCTCGGGGGGGGTTTACAATGAGCAGTTCTTC
CASSLASGGVYNEQFF
>TRBV6-5|15|TRBJ2-7|.|.
TGTGCCAGCACCCCGGACAGACACTCTTCCTACGAGCAGTACTTC
CASTPDRHSSYEQYF
>TRBV6-6|14|TRBJ1-1|.|TRBD1
TGTGCCAGCAGTTACCGGGACAGGAACACTGAAGCTTTCTTT
CASSYRDRNTEAFF
>TRBV6-1|11|TRBJ2-3|.|.
TGTGCCAGCAGGACAGCAGATACGCAGTATTTT
CASRTADTQYF
>TRBV6-4|14|TRBJ1-2|few|.
TGTGCCAGCAGTGACTCGTTCAGATTATATGGCTACACCTTC
CASSDSFRLYGYTF
>TRBV6-1|14|TRBJ2-5|.|.
TGTGCCAGCAGTGAACGCGCCGGACAAGATACCCAGTACTTC
CASSERAGQDTQYF
>TRBV7-2|14|TRBJ2-2|.|.
TGTGCCAGCATGGGGCGAACTAACACCGGGGAGCTGTTTTTT
CASMGRTNTGELFF
>TRBV29-1|12|TRBJ2-3|.|TRBD2
TGCAGCGTTCGGGTGGGAGGGGATACGCAGTATTTT
CSVRVGGDTQYF
>TRBV4-1|18|TRBJ1-2|.|TRBD1
TGCGCCAGCAGCCAGGGATCCCCCGGGACAGATTTTAACTATGGCTACACCTTC
CASSQGSPGTDFNYGYTF
>TRBV7-9|15|TRBJ2-7|once|TRBD1
TGTGCCAGCAGCTTCGGACAGGGCAATAGGGACGAGCAGTACTTC
CASSFGQGNRDEQYF
>TRBV19|13|TRBJ1-2|.|TRBD1
TGTGCCAGTCTCGGACAGGCCAACTATGGCTACACCTTC
CASLGQANYGYTF
>TRBV6-1|13|TRBJ1-2|.|TRBD1
TGTGCCAGCACCCAGGGACAGGGAATCGGCTACACCTTC
CASTQGQGIGYTF
>TRBV5-6|15|TRBJ2-7|.|.
TGTGCCAGCAGCTCGCTGCGTGCTGCGGACTACGAGCAGTACTTC
CASSSLRAADYEQYF
>TRBV27|17|TRBJ1-1|.|TRBD1
TGTGCCAGCAGTTTATCCTTCACAGGGGTGGTGAACACTGAAGCTTTCTTT
CASSLSFTGVVNTEAFF